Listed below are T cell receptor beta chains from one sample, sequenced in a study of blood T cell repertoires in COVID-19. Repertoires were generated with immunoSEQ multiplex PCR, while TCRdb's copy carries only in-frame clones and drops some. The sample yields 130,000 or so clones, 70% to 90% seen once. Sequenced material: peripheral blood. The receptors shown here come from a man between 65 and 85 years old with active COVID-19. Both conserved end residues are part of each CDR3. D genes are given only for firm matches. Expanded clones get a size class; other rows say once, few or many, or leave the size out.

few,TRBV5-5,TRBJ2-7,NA,TGTGCCAGCAGCTTGGGCCGGGACACCCCTTACGAGCAGTACTTC,CASSLGRDTPYEQYF
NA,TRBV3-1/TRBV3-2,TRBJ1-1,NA,TGTGCCAGCAGCCAAGGCGGAGGGGACACTGAAGCTTTCTTT,CASSQGGGDTEAFF
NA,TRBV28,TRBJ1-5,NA,TGTGCCAGCAGTTTAAACGGTCAGCCCCAGCATTTT,CASSLNGQPQHF
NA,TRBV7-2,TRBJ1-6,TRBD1,TGTGCCAGCAGCTCGGGGACAGGGGTTAATTCACCCCTCCACTTT,CASSSGTGVNSPLHF
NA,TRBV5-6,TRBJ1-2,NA,TGTGCCAGCAGCTTCGAGGTTGCCTATGGCTACACCTTC,CASSFEVAYGYTF
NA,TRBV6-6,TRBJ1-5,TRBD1,TGTGCCAGCAGTATACAGGGGTATAGCAATCAGCCCCAGCATTTT,CASSIQGYSNQPQHF
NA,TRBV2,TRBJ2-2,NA,TGTGCCAGCAGAGCGGCCAGGAACACCGGGGAGCTGTTTTTT,CASRAARNTGELFF
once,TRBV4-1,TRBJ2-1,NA,TGCGCCAGCAGCCAAGATGTCGGGAGCTCCTACAATGAGCAGTTCTTC,CASSQDVGSSYNEQFF
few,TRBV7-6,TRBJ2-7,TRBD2,TGTGCCAGCAGCCGAAGACTAGCGGGAGGGAGTACCTACGAGCAGTACTTC,CASSRRLAGGSTYEQYF
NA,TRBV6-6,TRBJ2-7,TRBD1,TGTGCCAGCAGTTCCGGGACAGCTTCCTACGAGCAGTACTTC,CASSSGTASYEQYF
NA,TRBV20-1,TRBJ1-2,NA,TGCAGTGCTCTACAGGGCGGCTACACCTTC,CSALQGGYTF
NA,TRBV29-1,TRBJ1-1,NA,TGCAGCGTTTATCGGGAGAGTGGGACTGAAGCTTTCTTT,CSVYRESGTEAFF
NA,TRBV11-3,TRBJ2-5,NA,TGTGCCAGCAGCGCCCGCGGAAGGTACCAAGAGACCCAGTACTTC,CASSARGRYQETQYF
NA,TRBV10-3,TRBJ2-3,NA,TGTGCCATCAGCACTATGGATACGCAGTATTTT,CAISTMDTQYF
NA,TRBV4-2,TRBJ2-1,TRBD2,TGTGCCAGCAGCCAGACTAGCAGGGTCTACAATGAGCAGTTCTTC,CASSQTSRVYNEQFF
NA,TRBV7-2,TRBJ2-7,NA,TGTGCCAGCAGCTTAACGGACAGCTCTTCCTACGAGCAGTACTTC,CASSLTDSSSYEQYF
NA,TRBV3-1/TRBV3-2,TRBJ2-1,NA,TGTGCCAGCAGCCAAGGTGTGACTTACTCTTACAATGAGCAGTTCTTC,CASSQGVTYSYNEQFF
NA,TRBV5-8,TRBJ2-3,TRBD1,TGTGCCAGCAGGATGACAGGGTTTACAGATACGCAGTATTTT,CASRMTGFTDTQYF